The 25 T cell receptor beta chains given below trace back to one sample, sequenced in a study of blood T cell repertoires in COVID-19. Sequencing used immunoSEQ multiplex PCR; TCRdb keeps in-frame clones, though not all of them. The table records about 370,000 clones, 89% of them present only once. The source material was peripheral blood. The source of these receptors is a young woman with COVID-19, enrolled during active disease.

The chain has TRBV14 and TRBJ2-7; 7 nucleotides match TRBD2. Germline assignment: CDR1 SGHDN and CDR2 FVKESK. CDR3 length: 17 residues. J was trimmed by 0 bases and V by 5 bases; bases with no gene match: 13. The CDR3 loop is CASSSSGRGWSSYEQYV. CDR3 bases: TGTGCCAGCAGCTCTTCTGGGAGGGGTTGGAGCTCCTACGAGCAGTACGTC.

This clone was seen just once. The chain links TRBV4-3 to TRBJ2-1, with D maybe TRBD2 (7 bases). The germline V gene encodes CDR1 LGHNA and CDR2 YSLEER. The CDR3 runs to 16 residues. Trimming shortened V by 4 bases and J by 3 bases, and 16 bases separated the two germline ends. CDR3 protein: CASSLSGGPSYNEQFF. The CDR3 coding sequence is TGCGCCAGCAGCCTCTCCGGGGGGCCGAGCTACAATGAGCAGTTCTTC.

This chain uses TRBV30 with TRBJ1-1; 7 bases align to TRBD1. The germline CDR1 and CDR2 sequences are GTSNPN and SVGIG (reference sequence). The junction had 10 bases not matched to a gene; V was cut back by 2 bases and J by 7 bases. CDR3 size: 14 residues. The CDR3 here is CAWSLGLGGGEAFF. In DNA form, the CDR3 reads TGTGCCTGGAGTTTAGGATTAGGGGGCGGTGAAGCTTTCTTT.

The V gene is TRBV4-3, the J gene TRBJ1-5; D is perhaps TRBD1 (5 bases). The germline CDR1 and CDR2 sequences are LGHNA and YSLEER. This CDR3 comprises 14 residues. V was clipped by 0 bases and J by 7 bases, with 10 bases between them. The CDR3 reads CASSQEGGGQPQHF. The CDR3 nucleotides are TGCGCCAGCAGCCAAGAGGGTGGGGGGCAGCCCCAGCATTTT.

The chain couples TRBV6-1 to TRBJ2-2, with unresolved D. The CDR3 has 17 amino acids. Germline CDR1 and CDR2: MNHNS and SASEGT. V lost 4 bases and J 0 bases, leaving 15 bases between the germline ends. CDR3 sequence: CASSVLYYASNTGELFF. For the CDR3, the DNA is TGTGCCAGCAGTGTCCTCTACTATGCCTCGAACACCGGGGAGCTGTTTTTT.

This clone came up a few times. CDR3 sequence reads: CASTPTGINNQPQHF. CDR3 bases: TGTGCCAGCACCCCCACCGGGATAAATAATCAGCCCCAGCATTTT. The J gene is TRBJ1-5, the V gene TRBV28, with no clear D. CDR3 size: 15 residues. CDR1 and CDR2 from the germline V gene are MDHEN and SYDVKM. V lost 7 bases, J lost 4 bases, and 17 bases lay in between.

This clone was recorded only once. The rearrangement joins TRBV7-9 to TRBJ2-7, with D perhaps matching TRBD1 (5 bases). The CDR3 length is 16 residues. Trimming left V 5 bases short and J 5 bases short, with 22 bases between. The germline CDR1 and CDR2 sequences are SEHNR and FQNEAQ (reference sequence). This CDR3 is CASSPQEGVSPHEQYF. CDR3 DNA: TGTGCCAGCAGCCCCCAGGAAGGGGTAAGTCCCCACGAGCAGTACTTC.

The chain uses TRBV7-2 and TRBJ1-4; the match to TRBD1 covers 7 bases. The CDR3 loop spans 15 amino acids. Trimming cost V 5 bases and J 5 bases; bases outside gene matches: 8. Germline CDR1 and CDR2: SGHTA and FQGNSA. The CDR3 loop is CASSPTGTVNEKLFF. CDR3 nucleotides: TGTGCCAGCAGCCCAACCGGGACAGTCAATGAAAAACTGTTTTTT.

A single count supports this clone. The CDR3: CATSDSTWEGGNQPQHF. The DNA of the CDR3 is TGTGCCACCAGTGATTCCACCTGGGAGGGGGGCAATCAGCCCCAGCATTTT. The chain employs TRBV24-1 and TRBJ1-5; D might be TRBD1 (6 bases). This CDR3 is built from 17 residues. The V gene lost 2 bases and the J gene lost 2 bases, with 15 bases spanning the gap. CDR1 and CDR2 from the germline V gene are KGHDR and SFDVKD.

The rearrangement joins TRBV28 to TRBJ2-2; the D gene is possibly TRBD2 (5 bases). The V end lost 7 bases, the J end lost 0 bases, and 6 bases lay between the germline ends. The length of the CDR3 is 13 residues. Looked up from germline, CDR1 is MDHEN and CDR2 is SYDVKM. The CDR3 reads CASTGTNTGELFF. As DNA, the CDR3 is TGTGCCAGCACGGGGACGAACACCGGGGAGCTGTTTTTT.

The J gene is TRBJ1-6, the V gene TRBV6-5; D is unresolved. Trimming left V 5 bases short and J 0 bases short, with 8 bases between. Germline V gives CDR1 MNHEY, CDR2 SVGAGI. The CDR3 is 15 amino acids. CDR3 protein: CASSLRSSYNSPLHF. The CDR3 DNA is TGTGCCAGCAGTCTTCGGAGCTCCTATAATTCACCCCTCCACTTT.

The chain carries TRBV19 and TRBJ2-5, with D possibly TRBD2 on 6 matching bases. CDR1 is LNHDA and CDR2 is SQIVND in the germline V gene (reference sequence). The CDR3 is 17 amino acids. V was pared by 5 bases and J by 2 bases, with 21 bases between. CDR3 in DNA: TGTGCCAGTAGTGCGCAGCGGGTCGAAGCGAAGCAAGAGACCCAGTACTTC. It codes for CASSAQRVEAKQETQYF.

This rearrangement joins TRBV6-6 to TRBJ2-7; no clear D. Germline CDR1 MNHNY, CDR2 SVGAGI (reference sequence). V shed 2 bases and J shed 3 bases, with 8 bases lying between them. The CDR3 totals 13 residues. CDR3 region: CASSYGPDYEQYV. DNA for the CDR3: TGTGCCAGCAGTTACGGTCCAGACTACGAGCAGTACGTC.

The chain is built from TRBV28 and TRBJ1-2; TRBD1 matches at 8 bases. Germline lookup yields CDR1 MDHEN and CDR2 SYDVKM. J gave up 5 bases and V 5 bases, and 10 bases lay outside the gene matches. The CDR3 is 15 amino acids. The CDR3 bases are TGTGCCAGCAGTGATTTACAGGGGGAGAGGTATGGCTACACCTTC. As protein: CASSDLQGERYGYTF.

This chain connects TRBV18 to TRBJ2-3; 7 bases match TRBD2. From germline, CDR1 is KGHSH and CDR2 LQKENI. The V segment lost 1 base and the J segment 5 bases; nucleotides outside the gene matches: 9. The length of the CDR3 is 16 residues. CDR3 protein: CASSPRSGPPGDTQYF. CDR3 in DNA: TGTGCCAGCTCACCACGTAGCGGGCCTCCAGGAGATACGCAGTATTTT.

The V and J genes are TRBV12-5 and TRBJ2-1; D not certain. Trimming removed 0 bases from V and 8 bases from J, with 11 bases in between. The CDR3 is made up of 14 amino acids. CDR1 is LGHNT and CDR2 is FRNRAP in the germline V gene. The CDR3: CASGLVQRPYEQFF. The CDR3 coding sequence is TGTGCTAGTGGTTTGGTCCAGCGCCCCTATGAGCAGTTCTTC.

The chain employs TRBV7-9 and TRBJ1-6; D is ambiguous. V was trimmed by 4 bases and J by 0 bases, leaving 16 bases between them. The CDR3 has 18 amino acids. Germline CDR1 and CDR2: SEHNR and FQNEAQ (reference sequence). The CDR3: CASSSSTEYSSYNSPLHF. Here the CDR3 DNA reads TGTGCCAGCAGCTCCTCGACGGAATACAGCTCCTATAATTCACCCCTCCACTTT.

The chain has TRBV6-2 or TRBV6-3 and TRBJ2-1, with a tentative D call TRBD2 (6 bases). In germline, CDR1 is MNHEY, CDR2 SVGEGT. The CDR3 spans 16 residues. V lost 6 bases, J lost 5 bases, and 20 bases lay in between. CDR3 bases: TGTGCCAGCAGCCCCGGGGATGTGCGGGGACACAATGAGCAGTTCTTC. Translation: CASSPGDVRGHNEQFF.

The rearrangement links TRBV30 to TRBJ1-5; TRBD1 is a possible D gene (6 bases). V dropped 2 bases and J dropped 0 bases, with 20 bases sitting between them. The germline gives CDR1 GTSNPN, CDR2 SVGIG (reference sequence). The CDR3 length is 18 residues. CDR3 in DNA: TGTGCCTGGAGTACCGATTCCGGGACACCTTTTAGCAATCAGCCCCAGCATTTT. This sequence encodes CAWSTDSGTPFSNQPQHF.

The chain carries TRBV14 and TRBJ2-3; 14 bases agree with TRBD2. Germline CDR1 SGHDN, CDR2 FVKESK. This CDR3 spans 16 amino acids. J was trimmed by 4 bases and V by 4 bases; bases with no gene match: 4. CDR3 DNA sequence: TGTGCCAGCAGCCGCGGGACTAGCGGGGGTTCAGATACGCAGTATTTT. This encodes CASSRGTSGGSDTQYF.

This sequence joins TRBV28 and TRBJ1-2, with D perhaps matching TRBD1 (6 bases). V was cut by 3 bases and J by 8 bases, with 22 bases left in between. Per the germline V gene, CDR1 is MDHEN and CDR2 is SYDVKM. This CDR3 contains 16 residues. The CDR3, as DNA: TGTGCCAGCAGTTTCGTGGGGGCAAGGTCCGGCGGCGGCTACACCTTC. Translated, it gives CASSFVGARSGGGYTF.

The chain has TRBV6-5 and TRBJ2-3, with TRBD1 identical over 7 bases. CDR3 length: 14 amino acids. The germline gives CDR1 MNHEY, CDR2 SVGAGI. The J segment lost 3 bases and the V segment lost 6 bases, leaving 6 bases of the junction unmatched. This chain's CDR3 is CASRHRGETDTQYF. Written as DNA, the CDR3 is TGTGCCAGCAGGCACAGGGGTGAAACAGATACGCAGTATTTT.

V usage is TRBV13 and J usage is TRBJ2-1; D is perhaps TRBD2 (5 bases). Germline V gene data show CDR1 as PRHDT and CDR2 as FYEKMQ (reference sequence). The V end lost 7 bases, the J end lost 4 bases, and 14 bases lay between the germline ends. CDR3 size: 14 residues. For the CDR3, the DNA is TGTGCCAGCATCACGACGGGAAATTACAATGAGCAGTTCTTC. It specifies CASITTGNYNEQFF.

This rearrangement joins TRBV3-1 (or the pseudogene TRBV3-2) to TRBJ1-4; D might be TRBD1 (6 bases). This CDR3 is 17 amino acids long. CDR1 and CDR2 from the germline V gene are LGHDT and YNNKEL (reference sequence). V was pared by 0 bases and J by 7 bases, with 18 bases between. The CDR3 DNA reads as TGTGCCAGCAGCCAAGAGCGGGCCAGGGGAAGGGGTGAAAAACTGTTTTTT. As protein: CASSQERARGRGEKLFF.

The CDR3 nucleotides read TGCGCCAGCGCCGCGACTAGCGGGAGTCTGAATGAGCAGTTCTTC. Protein product: CASAATSGSLNEQFF. The chain combines TRBV5-1 with TRBJ2-1, with 12 bases matching TRBD2. With 7 bases clipped from V and 7 bases from J, the junction kept 9 bases outside the gene matches. The CDR3 consists of 15 residues. Looked up from germline, CDR1 is SGHRS and CDR2 is YFSETQ. The full variable domain, completed using reference TRBV5-1 and TRBJ2-1, is KAGVTQTPRYLIKTRGQQVTLSCSPISGHRSVSWYQQTPGQGLQFLFEYFSETQRNKGNFPGRFSGRQFSNSRSEMNVSTLELGDSALYLCASAATSGSLNEQFFGPGTRLTVL.